This T cell receptor (beta chain) was sequenced during a study of cytomegalovirus exposure and HLA in healthy donors (dated by TCRdb to 2017 to 2019). Concerning the study at large: According to an earlier analysis of 587 of the donors, 150 million to 200 million T cells yielded roughly 100 million unique TCR beta sequences and less than 300 Gb of sequence data. About 280 gigabases of sequencing data and 70 million to 100 million unique TCR sequences made up an early release that covered over 550 HLA-typed donors. Of the roughly 390 genotyped donors, 75% to 85% were placed in the genetic ancestry cluster associated with self-reported Caucasian donors. The study aimed to test whether cataloging public T cell receptors could reveal signatures of past pathogen exposure. The study profiled the T cell repertoires of about 640 subjects by immunosequencing and related them to cytomegalovirus serostatus. A separate validation cohort of about 110 different subjects was used in addition to the approximately 640-subject first cohort. To predict cytomegalovirus infection status, the study combined high-throughput TCR immunosequencing, statistical association of individual TCRs with disease status, and machine learning. In a later analysis, previously published TCR beta repertoires from 600 to 850 donors were re-analyzed and high-resolution HLA genotyping was added so that TCR occurrence patterns could be studied. Rather than drawing on any new phenotypic data, the later analysis identified candidate immune exposures from TCR beta sequences and the way those sequences occurred across donors. An earlier analysis of about 600 of the donors used high-throughput TCR beta sequencing to judge whether each TCR beta V gene segment behaved as functional or pseudogenic. Donor age, sex, ethnicity and CMV serostatus were compiled together with the repertoire data. A later genetic analysis took genome-wide SNP genotypes for about 65% of the 666 donors and used that subset as a discovery cohort. Every repertoire in the discovery cohort had been generated on one and the same sequencing platform. HLA typing covered class I and class II loci at four-digit resolution. The number of donors typed differed by locus, with 629-630 for A, B, C, DRB1 and DQB1, more than 500 for DQA1, 606 for DPA1, and over 400 for DPB1. Roughly 5 DR-DQ haplotypes were handled as single units for association and clustering, since linkage in the cohort was strong. Across roughly 420 genotyped donors of the cohort, an average of approximately 200,000 unique TCR beta nucleotide sequences per donor were sequenced, and 15% to 20% of those sequences were non-productive. What the study reported, not specific to this receptor: A later analysis found that HLA-associated TCR beta chains were more clonally expanded and had lower generation probabilities than equally common non-associated chains. The cohort was sequenced for TCR beta chains only, and without alpha or paired-chain data the features that could be detected were limited. V-gene and J-gene trimming of TCR beta chains was associated with a missense DCLRE1C variant in a later genetic analysis, and the association was replicated in an independent cohort. In a later genetic analysis, fewer N-insertions in productive TCRs were reported among donors in an Asian-associated ancestry cluster than the approximately 670-donor mean. In an earlier analysis of approximately 590 of the donors, most TCR beta V segments appeared in productive rearrangements about 90% or about 30% of the time, broadly matching IMGT annotations. Because some donors lacked HLA typing at each locus, the association tests relied only on the typed subset. In vitro tests confirmed that a few of the cytomegalovirus-associated TCR beta chains recognize cytomegalovirus antigens. Several of the top co-occurrence clusters appeared to be linked to parvovirus B19, influenza, CMV and Epstein-Barr virus, according to a later analysis. At a false discovery rate of 0.05, a later analysis linked under 20,000 TCR beta sequences to specific HLA alleles. The sequencing pipeline was judged likely to have produced a cluster of highly shared sequence variants as a technical artifact. The only immune exposure information available for the cohort was CMV serostatus. A later analysis found that TCR association rates varied across HLA loci, with DRB1 alleles showing the most associated TCRs and HLA-C alleles the fewest. A later analysis found that most CMV-associated TCR beta chains appeared HLA-restricted, with HLA associations seemingly driven largely by CMV exposure. A total of 164 TCR beta chains were listed by the study as associated with cytomegalovirus. Some IMGT-functional V segments, including TRBV6-2 and TRBV6-3, could not be told apart with the 87-base-pair reads, so those segments were excluded. According to the authors, the approach could potentially be generalized to other disease states and immunological phenotypes. While some public TCRs were present in many individuals, most TCR sequences turned up only very rarely across donors. Linkage disequilibrium might explain the correlated functional status among segregating V segments, but an unknown experimental factor could not be excluded. About 17 rarely observed V segments, including chromosome 9 orphons, were excluded from the earlier analysis of just under 600 of the donors because counts were too low. A further reported finding was that TCR beta sequences accurately predicted the HLA-A and HLA-B alleles for most subjects in the first cohort. Cytomegalovirus status was reported to be diagnosed by the classifier with high specificity and sensitivity in both the original and validation cohorts. Strong co-occurrence of HLA alleles, especially DR and DQ, made assigning TCR associations to individual alleles difficult. Sequencing depth was assumed to be roughly uniform across donors in the presence/absence analyses, though that assumption may not hold.

Worth noting for this clone: The antigen it recognizes is unknown. Base qualities were left out, and no much larger clone turns up one base away.

Libraries came from the immunoSEQ multiplex PCR assay. A mixture of 60 forward primers for TCR Vbeta segments and 13 reverse primers for TCR Jbeta segments was used in the multiplex PCR. The CDR3 region of rearranged TCR beta genes was amplified from genomic DNA by a multiplex PCR assay. The amplified TCR beta libraries were sequenced on the Illumina HiSeq System as 87-base-pair reads. The study's processing was this. Across the roughly 700 repertoires, a later analysis counted roughly 77 million unique TCR beta chains, some 11 million of which were shared by at least two donors. A nearest-neighbor algorithm error-corrected the raw reads and collapsed the reads into unique sequences, merging closely related sequences to remove PCR and sequencing errors. V, D and J gene segments were assigned by aligning CDR3 sequences to IMGT reference sequences. For a sequence to be retained, a match of at least six nucleotides was required to both a V gene segment and a J gene segment. Rearrangements were classified as productive when the CDR3 lacked stop codons and remained in frame with V and J, and all other rearrangements were classified as non-productive. Following IMGT convention, CDR3 was defined as the stretch from the second conserved V-encoded cysteine to the conserved J-encoded phenylalanine. The earlier analysis of 450 to 750 of the donors excluded any sequence lacking an unambiguous match to a single V gene segment. In an earlier analysis of several hundred of the donors, V segments were called functional above 56.7% productive rearrangements and were called segregating when the between-donor standard deviation exceeded 5%. A statistical classification framework was built for diagnosing cytomegalovirus status from the catalog of TCR beta chain sequences. In a later analysis, TCR nucleotide sequences were compared against IMGT/GENE-DB human TR gene sequences so that V and J genes could be assigned. A later analysis assigned CDR3 sequences and most-parsimonious VDJ recombination scenarios with the TCRdist pipeline. In a later analysis, each TCR beta chain was defined by its CDR3 amino acid sequence together with its V-gene family, and reads without a unique V-gene family were excluded. In a later analysis, several hundred highly shared, low-generation-probability nucleotide sequences were removed to address suspected cross-contamination and a sequencing artifact. For each public chain, a later analysis derived a clonal expansion index from normalized ranks of inferred template counts within each repertoire. A later analysis computed generation probabilities with a VDJ recombination model fitted to out-of-frame rearrangements, and checked the results against IGoR. A later analysis scored TCR-TCR, TCR-HLA and TCR-CMV co-occurrence with hypergeometric tests, applying a repertoire-size bias correction to TCR pairs. False discovery rates were estimated in a later analysis by permuting HLA or CMV assignments 20 times. A later analysis grouped co-occurring TCRs with DBSCAN, adding TCRdist sequence similarity when clustering within HLA-allele-positive subsets. Repertoires with fewer than 30,000 or more than 120,000 public chains were left out of co-occurrence clustering, as were about five repertoires with anomalous nucleotide sharing. Sourced from immuneACCESS, this table was stored by TCRdb with only in-frame sequences that have V and J called. A share of the clones is absent; for the studies checked, an unresolved V gene accounts for under half, and the remainder has no known explanation. V, J and clone size are taken as reported in that table, and D and trimming were inferred from the DNA itself. Across this sample there are more than 140,000 clones, with approximately 78% seen only once. Clones ranked in the top ten supply roughly 3.2% of the sample.

The junction shows trimming of 7 bases on V and 8 bases on J, and the gene matches do not reach 8 bases of it. The CDR3 holds 14 amino acids from the cysteine to the phenylalanine. The entry retains the CDR3 DNA only, 42 bases that are in frame from base 1. Reading the germline V gene gives CDR1 MNHEY and CDR2 SVGAGI. The cohort comprised some 730 healthy bone marrow donors. All cohort members were sampled while nominally healthy, although unrecorded immune exposures were likely present. The donor tested CMV seropositive, placing the donor among the approximately 290 seropositive members of the cohort. Each donor provided a peripheral blood sample, and peripheral blood mononuclear cells were used for TCR beta sequencing. The Qiagen DNeasy Blood Extraction Kit was used to extract genomic DNA from the blood cell samples.

The receptor chain draws on TRBV6-5 and TRBJ2-3; TRBD1 aligns with 11 central bases. Material for sequencing was PBMCs. This TCR derives from a man aged 18 to 29 in good health and CMV-seropositive. The DNA sequence is as follows: TGTGCCAGCACCCCCGGACAGGGGGCTGTTACGCAGTATTTT. It encodes CASTPGQGAVTQYF.